These 9 T cell receptor beta chains were all obtained from the same sample, sequenced in a study of blood T cell repertoires in COVID-19. Libraries were prepared by immunoSEQ multiplex PCR; TCRdb keeps only in-frame clonotypes and omits some of them. Counted here are approximately 58,000 clones, roughly 90% occurring once; the ten biggest clones make up 2.5% to 3.5%. Input material: peripheral blood. The receptors come from a human donor in a cohort sampled during active COVID-19.

This chain links TRBV6-5 with TRBJ2-5; the D gene is possibly TRBD2 (7 bases). The CDR3 is made up of 14 amino acids. The V and J ends lost 2 bases and 5 bases respectively, with 12 bases between them. Germline V CDR1 and CDR2: MNHEY, SVGAGI. CDR3 bases: TGTGCCAGCAGTTACCAGGGGCGGGGGGAGACCCAGTACTTC. It is translated as CASSYQGRGETQYF.

The V call is TRBV7-3, the J call TRBJ1-1, with D maybe TRBD1 (5 bases). The CDR3 covers 17 residues. Germline CDR1 reads SGHTA; CDR2 reads FQGTGA. Trimming removed 3 bases at V and 6 bases at J, with 23 bases between. CDR3 region: CASSLNPPQGGGAEAFF. DNA of the CDR3: TGTGCCAGCAGCTTGAATCCTCCGCAGGGAGGAGGCGCTGAAGCTTTCTTT.

The chain combines TRBV24-1 with TRBJ1-2; 8 bases are shared with TRBD1. The CDR3 sequence is 15 residues long. With V trimmed by 4 bases and J by 4 bases, 7 bases remained unmatched. The germline V gene has CDR1 KGHDR and CDR2 SFDVKD. The CDR3 loop is CATSDRGQGRYGYTF. CDR3 DNA sequence: TGTGCCACCAGTGACCGAGGACAGGGCCGCTATGGCTACACCTTC.

This clone came up once. This chain uses TRBV5-3 with TRBJ2-1, with D possibly being TRBD2 (6 bases). TRBV5-3 is flagged as an ORF with uncertain function. The CDR3 totals 16 residues. Trimming removed 4 bases at V and 9 bases at J, with 23 bases between. The CDR3: CARSLNKGLDRVEQFF. DNA of the CDR3: TGTGCCAGAAGCCTGAATAAGGGACTGGACCGGGTTGAGCAGTTCTTC.

The chain is built from TRBV19 and TRBJ1-5; TRBD1 is a possible D gene (5 bases). CDR1 is LNHDA, CDR2 SQIVND, per germline (reference sequence). Trimming removed 3 bases from V and 8 bases from J, with 17 bases in between. The CDR3 has 15 amino acids. The CDR3 spells CASSIVMGLAKPQHF. The CDR3 DNA is TGTGCCAGTAGTATTGTCATGGGACTGGCAAAGCCCCAGCATTTT.

The chain is built from TRBV6-4 and TRBJ2-1; TRBD2 matches 7 bases. The V segment lost 3 bases and the J segment 4 bases; nucleotides outside the gene matches: 6. The CDR3 has 15 residues. Germline V gene data show CDR1 as MRHNA and CDR2 as SNTAGT. As DNA, the CDR3 is TGTGCCAGCAGTGATGTTGCGGGAGAATACAATGAGCAGTTCTTC. Residues: CASSDVAGEYNEQFF.

The sample holds one count of this clone. This chain links TRBV5-4 with TRBJ2-1; 10 nucleotides line up with TRBD2. There are 15 residues in the CDR3. Per the germline V gene, CDR1 is SGHNT and CDR2 is YYREEE (reference sequence). Trimming cost V 4 bases and J 9 bases; bases outside gene matches: 10. CDR3 residues: CASSPGAAGGGEQFF. CDR3 sequence (DNA): TGTGCCAGCAGCCCCGGGGCAGCGGGGGGGGGTGAGCAGTTCTTC.

The chain is built from TRBV20-1 and TRBJ2-3, with D possibly being TRBD2 (7 bases). Germline CDR1 reads DFQATT; CDR2 reads SNEGSKA (reference sequence). CDR3 length equals 14 residues. Trimming took 3 bases from V and 5 from J, leaving 15 bases between them. DNA for the CDR3: TGCAGTGCTAGTATACGGGGGGCCGGAGATACGCAGTATTTT. It is translated as CSASIRGAGDTQYF.

The V and J genes are TRBV3-1 (or the pseudogene TRBV3-2) and TRBJ1-4; no reliable D call. Per the germline V gene, CDR1 is LGHDT and CDR2 is YNNKEL (reference sequence). V lost 1 base and J lost 8, with 11 bases in between. CDR3 length equals 14 residues. The CDR3 protein is CASSQGTGTEKLFF. Written as DNA, the CDR3 is TGTGCCAGCAGCCAAGGGACGGGAACCGAAAAACTGTTTTTT.